This TCR beta chain was identified in a study of cytomegalovirus exposure and HLA in healthy donors. Use of 60 Vbeta and 13 Jbeta primers characterized the PCR. Clones were read by immunoSEQ multiplex PCR, and TCRdb kept only the in-frame ones, dropping some. The sample totals roughly 140,000 clones. Of note for this clone: Its antigen remains unknown.

Study findings and constraints: One variant, a missense change in DCLRE1C, was linked in a later analysis to TCR beta V- and J-gene trimming. Prediction of most subjects' HLA-A and HLA-B alleles by TCR beta sequences was reportedly accurate.

V was clipped by 4 bases and J by 7 bases, with 13 bases between them. The germline V gene has CDR1 SGHAT and CDR2 FQNNGV. The CDR3 extends over 14 amino acids. Sequenced material: PBMCs. The J gene is TRBJ1-4, the V gene TRBV11-2; D perhaps matches TRBD1 (6 bases). The source is a male donor in good health and CMV-seronegative. CDR3 DNA sequence: TGTGCCAGCAGCTCAACAGGGTGGGGTGAAAAACTGTTTTTT. It is translated as CASSSTGWGEKLFF.